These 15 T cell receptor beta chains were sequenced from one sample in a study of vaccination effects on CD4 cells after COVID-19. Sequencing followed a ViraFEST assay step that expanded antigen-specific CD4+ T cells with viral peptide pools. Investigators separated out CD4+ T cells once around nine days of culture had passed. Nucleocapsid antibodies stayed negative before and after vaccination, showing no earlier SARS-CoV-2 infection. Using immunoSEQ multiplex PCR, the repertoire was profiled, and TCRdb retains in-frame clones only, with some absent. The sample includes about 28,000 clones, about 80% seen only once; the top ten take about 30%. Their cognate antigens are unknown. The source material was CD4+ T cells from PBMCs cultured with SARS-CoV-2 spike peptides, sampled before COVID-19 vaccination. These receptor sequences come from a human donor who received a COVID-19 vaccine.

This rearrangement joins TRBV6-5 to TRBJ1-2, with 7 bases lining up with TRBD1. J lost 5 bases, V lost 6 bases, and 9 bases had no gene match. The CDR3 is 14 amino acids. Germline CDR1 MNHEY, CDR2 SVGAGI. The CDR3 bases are TGTGCCAGCAGGCCCCCGGGACAGAGATATGGCTACACCTTC. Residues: CASRPPGQRYGYTF.

CDR3: CASSFGQPDVLTF. In nucleotides, the CDR3 is TGTGCCAGCAGCTTCGGACAGCCTGACGTCCTGACTTTC. The V gene is TRBV28, the J gene TRBJ2-6; a weak D match, TRBD1 (6 bases). CDR1 MDHEN and CDR2 SYDVKM come from the germline V gene. Trimming pared 6 bases from V and 11 bases from J, leaving 14 bases between. The CDR3 covers 13 residues.

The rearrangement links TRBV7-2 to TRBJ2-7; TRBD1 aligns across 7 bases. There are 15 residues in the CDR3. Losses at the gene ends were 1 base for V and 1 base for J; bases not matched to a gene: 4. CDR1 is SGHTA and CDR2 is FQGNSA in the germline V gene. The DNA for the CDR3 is TGTGCCAGCAGCTTAGGGGTGGGACAGTCCTACGAGCAGTACTTC. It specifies CASSLGVGQSYEQYF.

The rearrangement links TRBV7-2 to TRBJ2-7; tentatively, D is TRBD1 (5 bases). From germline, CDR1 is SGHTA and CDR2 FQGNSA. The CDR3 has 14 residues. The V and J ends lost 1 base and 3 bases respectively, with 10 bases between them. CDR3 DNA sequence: TGTGCCAGCAGCTTAGGCCCGACAGTCTACGAGCAGTACTTC. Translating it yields CASSLGPTVYEQYF. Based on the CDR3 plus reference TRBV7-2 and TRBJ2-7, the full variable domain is GAGVSQSPSNKVTEKGKDVELRCDPISGHTALYWYRQSLGQGLEFLIYFQGNSAPDKSGLPSDRFSAERTGGSVSTLTIQRTQQEDSAVYLCASSLGPTVYEQYFGPGTRLTVT.

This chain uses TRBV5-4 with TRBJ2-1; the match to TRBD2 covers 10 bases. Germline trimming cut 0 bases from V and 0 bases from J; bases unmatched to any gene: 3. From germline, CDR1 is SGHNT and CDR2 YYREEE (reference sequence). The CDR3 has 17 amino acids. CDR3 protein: CASSLAASGSSYNEQFF. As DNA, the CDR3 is TGTGCCAGCAGCTTGGCCGCTAGCGGGAGCTCCTACAATGAGCAGTTCTTC.

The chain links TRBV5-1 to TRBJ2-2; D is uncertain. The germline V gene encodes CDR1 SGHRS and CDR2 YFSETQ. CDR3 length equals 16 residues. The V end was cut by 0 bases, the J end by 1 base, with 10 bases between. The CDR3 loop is CASSLAPALNTGELFF. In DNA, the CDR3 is TGCGCCAGCAGCTTGGCACCAGCTTTGAACACCGGGGAGCTGTTTTTT.

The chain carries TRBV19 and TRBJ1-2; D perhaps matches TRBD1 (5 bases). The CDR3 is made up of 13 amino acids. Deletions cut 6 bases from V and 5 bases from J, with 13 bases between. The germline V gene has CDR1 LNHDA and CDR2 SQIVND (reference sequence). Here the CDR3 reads CASSQGPGYGYTF. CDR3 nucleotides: TGTGCCAGTAGCCAGGGTCCGGGGTATGGCTACACCTTC.

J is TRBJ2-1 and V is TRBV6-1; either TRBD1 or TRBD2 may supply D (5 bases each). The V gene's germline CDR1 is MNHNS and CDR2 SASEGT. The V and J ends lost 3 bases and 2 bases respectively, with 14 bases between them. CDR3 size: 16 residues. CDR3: CASSDFGRDPYNEQFF. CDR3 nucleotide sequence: TGTGCCAGCAGTGATTTCGGCCGGGACCCCTACAATGAGCAGTTCTTC.

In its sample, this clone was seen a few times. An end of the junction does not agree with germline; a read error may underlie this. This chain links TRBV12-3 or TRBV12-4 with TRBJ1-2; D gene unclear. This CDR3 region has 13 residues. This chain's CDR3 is CASSLGPNYGYTF. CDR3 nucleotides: TGTGCCAGCAGCTTAGGTCCAAACTATGGCTACACCTTC.

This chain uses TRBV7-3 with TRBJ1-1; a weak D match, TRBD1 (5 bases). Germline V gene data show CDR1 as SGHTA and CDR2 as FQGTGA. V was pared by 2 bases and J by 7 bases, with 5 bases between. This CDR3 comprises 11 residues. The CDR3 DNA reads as TGTGCCAGCAGCTTAGACAGTGAAGCTTTCTTT. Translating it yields CASSLDSEAFF.

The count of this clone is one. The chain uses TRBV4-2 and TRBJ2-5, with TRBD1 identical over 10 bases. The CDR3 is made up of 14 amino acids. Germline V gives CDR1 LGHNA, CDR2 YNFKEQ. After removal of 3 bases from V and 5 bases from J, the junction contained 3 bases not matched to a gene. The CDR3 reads CASSHAGQGETQYF. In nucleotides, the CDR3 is TGTGCCAGCAGCCACGCGGGACAGGGGGAGACCCAGTACTTC.

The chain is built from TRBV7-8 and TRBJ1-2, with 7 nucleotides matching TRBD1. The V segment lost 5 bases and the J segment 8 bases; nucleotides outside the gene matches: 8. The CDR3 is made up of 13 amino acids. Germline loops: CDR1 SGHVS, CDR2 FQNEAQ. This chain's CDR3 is CASSPAGGNGYTF. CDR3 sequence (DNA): TGTGCCAGCAGCCCGGCAGGGGGTAACGGCTACACCTTC.

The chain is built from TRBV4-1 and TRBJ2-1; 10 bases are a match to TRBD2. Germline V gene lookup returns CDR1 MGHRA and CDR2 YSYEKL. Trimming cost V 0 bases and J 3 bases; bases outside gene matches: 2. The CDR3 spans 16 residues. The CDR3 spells CASSQDTSGNYNEQFF. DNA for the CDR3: TGCGCCAGCAGCCAAGATACTAGCGGGAACTACAATGAGCAGTTCTTC.

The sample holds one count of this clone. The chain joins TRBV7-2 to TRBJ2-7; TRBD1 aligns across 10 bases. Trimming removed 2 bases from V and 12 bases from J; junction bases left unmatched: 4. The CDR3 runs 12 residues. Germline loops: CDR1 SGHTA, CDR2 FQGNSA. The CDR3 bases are TGTGCCAGCAGCTTAAGGACAGGGGGGTCGTACTTC. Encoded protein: CASSLRTGGSYF.

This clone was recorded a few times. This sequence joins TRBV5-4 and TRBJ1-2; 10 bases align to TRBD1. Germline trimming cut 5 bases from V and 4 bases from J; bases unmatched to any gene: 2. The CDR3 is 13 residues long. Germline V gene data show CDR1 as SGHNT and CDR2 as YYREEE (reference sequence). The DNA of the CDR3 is TGTGCCAGCAGGGGGGACAGGGGCTATGGCTACACCTTC. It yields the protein CASRGDRGYGYTF.